This TCR beta chain derives from a study of long-term antiretroviral therapy in people with HIV. On the study more broadly: It was about a decade before the 2015 immediate-ART recommendation that the earliest samples were taken.

As to this clone: Antigen unknown.

Study findings and constraints: For ART adherence, viral resistance and therapy changes, no data were available. ART-treated samples gained diversity yet remained below transplant donor controls.

It was version v3.0 of the immunoSEQ assay that was run at survey level. Generated by immunoSEQ multiplex PCR, the TCRdb table keeps only in-frame clones and is missing some. The table has 25,000 to 35,000 clones, 88% seen once. Germline-derived CDR1 and CDR2 are LNHDA and SQIVND (reference sequence). The CDR3 sequence is 19 residues long. V lost 4 bases and J lost 6, with 30 bases in between. The sample consisted of unsorted PBMCs, taken approximately 5 years before starting antiretroviral therapy. The sequence derives from a middle-aged man with HIV. The chain links TRBV19 to TRBJ1-2, with D hard to call. The CDR3: CASSTLPSEGWKYLNGYTF. The CDR3, as DNA: TGTGCCAGTAGTACACTCCCGTCCGAGGGCTGGAAGTATCTGAATGGCTACACCTTC. Using reference TRBV19 and TRBJ1-2 for the parts outside the CDR3, the full variable domain is DGGITQSPKYLFRKEGQNVTLSCEQNLNHDAMYWYRQDPGQGLRLIYYSQIVNDFQKGDIAEGYSVSREKKESFPLTVTSAQKNPTAFYLCASSTLPSEGWKYLNGYTFGSGTRLTVV.